This T cell receptor (beta chain) was captured in a study of blood T cell repertoires in COVID-19. Overall study context: Collection of acute and convalescent COVID-19 samples took place in the United States, Italy and Spain. Sample material is recorded as cDNA or gDNA derived from T cells, B-cell-depleted T cells, or PBMCs.

Study processing details: Researchers report that nucleated cell counts were estimated from reference gene primer amplification. Profiled with immunoSEQ multiplex PCR; TCRdb holds only in-frame clones, not every one. V, J and clone size reflect that table, while D and trimming were determined from the DNA. The sample shows 77,000 or so clones, more than 80% of them seen only once. The CDR3 loop spans 17 amino acids. Unmatched junction bases numbered 6, after V lost 1 base and J lost 4 bases. Germline CDR1 is SGHRS and CDR2 is YFSETQ. This clone is a singleton in its sample. The TCR was taken from a man older than 75 with acute or convalescent COVID-19. The V and J genes are TRBV5-1 and TRBJ2-1, with TRBD2 matching 12 bases. Sample: peripheral blood. CDR3: CASSLTRGLAGYNEQFF. In DNA form, the CDR3 reads TGCGCCAGCAGCTTGACCAGAGGACTAGCGGGGTACAATGAGCAGTTCTTC.